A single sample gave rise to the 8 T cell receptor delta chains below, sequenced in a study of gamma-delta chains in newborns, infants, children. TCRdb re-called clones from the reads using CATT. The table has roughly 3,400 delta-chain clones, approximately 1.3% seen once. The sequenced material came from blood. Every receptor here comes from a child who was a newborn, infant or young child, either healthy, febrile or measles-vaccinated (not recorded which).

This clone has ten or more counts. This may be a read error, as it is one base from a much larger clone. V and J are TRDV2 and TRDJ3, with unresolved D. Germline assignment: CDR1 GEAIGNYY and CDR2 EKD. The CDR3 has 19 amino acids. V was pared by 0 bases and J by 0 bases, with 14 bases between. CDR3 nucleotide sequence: TGTGCCTGTGACACCGCGGATGGTAAAAGCTCCTGGGACACCCGACAGATGTTTTTC. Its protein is CACDTADGKSSWDTRQMFF.

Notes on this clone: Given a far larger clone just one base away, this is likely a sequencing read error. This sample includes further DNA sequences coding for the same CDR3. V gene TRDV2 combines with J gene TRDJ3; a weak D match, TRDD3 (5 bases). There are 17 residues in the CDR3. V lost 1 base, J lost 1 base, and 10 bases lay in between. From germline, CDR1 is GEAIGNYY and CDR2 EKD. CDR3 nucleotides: TGTGCCTGTGACACGCTGGGAAGTTCCTGGGACACCCGACAGATGTTTTTC. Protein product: CACDTLGSSWDTRQMFF.

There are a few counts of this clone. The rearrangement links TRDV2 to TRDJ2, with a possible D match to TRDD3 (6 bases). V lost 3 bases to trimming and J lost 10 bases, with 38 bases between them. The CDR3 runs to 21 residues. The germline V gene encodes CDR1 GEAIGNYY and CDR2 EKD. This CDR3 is CACDSIPSLVDTGVLTVQLFF. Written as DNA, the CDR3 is TGTGCCTGTGACTCCATCCCATCACTGGTGGATACCGGGGTGTTGACCGTACAACTCTTCTTT.

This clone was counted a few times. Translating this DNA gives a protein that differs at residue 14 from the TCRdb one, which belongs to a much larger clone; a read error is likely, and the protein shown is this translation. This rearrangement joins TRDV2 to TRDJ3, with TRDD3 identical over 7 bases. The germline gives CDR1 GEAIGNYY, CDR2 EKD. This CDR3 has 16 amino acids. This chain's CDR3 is CACDWGSSWDTRQVFF. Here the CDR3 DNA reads TGTGCCTGTGACTGGGGGAGCTCCTGGGACACCCGACAGGTGTTTTTC.

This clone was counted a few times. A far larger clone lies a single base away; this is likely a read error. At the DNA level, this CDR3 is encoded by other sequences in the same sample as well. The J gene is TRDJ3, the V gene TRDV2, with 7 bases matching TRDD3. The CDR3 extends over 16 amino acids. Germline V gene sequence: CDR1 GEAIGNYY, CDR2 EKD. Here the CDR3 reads CACDWGSSWDTRQMFF. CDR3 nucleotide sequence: TGTGCCTGTGACTGGGGGAGCTCCTGGGACACCCGACAAATGTTTTTC.

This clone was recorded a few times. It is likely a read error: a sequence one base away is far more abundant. CDR3 coding DNA: TGTGCCTGTGACACCGGATACGCCCGCCCCTGGGACACCCGACAGATGTTTTTC. This sequence encodes CACDTGYARPWDTRQMFF. This chain connects TRDV2 to TRDJ3, with 7 positions matching TRDD3. The V and J ends lost 0 bases and 2 bases, in that order; junction bases with no gene match: 6. Germline V lookup: CDR1 GEAIGNYY, CDR2 EKD. The CDR3 spans 18 residues.

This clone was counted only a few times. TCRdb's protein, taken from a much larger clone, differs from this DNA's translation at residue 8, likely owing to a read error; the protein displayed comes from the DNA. The CDR3 protein is CACDPWGMEAQLFF. The CDR3 nucleotides read TGTGCCTGTGACCCCTGGGGGATGGAAGCACAACTCTTCTTT. The chain is built from TRDV2 and TRDJ2, with TRDD3 matching 9 bases. This CDR3 spans 14 amino acids. V lost 3 bases and J lost 7; bases outside the gene matches: 5. Germline V gene data show CDR1 as GEAIGNYY and CDR2 as EKD.

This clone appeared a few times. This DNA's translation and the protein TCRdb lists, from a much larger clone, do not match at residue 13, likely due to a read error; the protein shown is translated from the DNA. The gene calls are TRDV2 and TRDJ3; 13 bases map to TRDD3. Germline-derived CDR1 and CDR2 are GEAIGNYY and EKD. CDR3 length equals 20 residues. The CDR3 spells CACDTLGDTPGACDTRQMFF. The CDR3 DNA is TGTGCCTGTGACACACTGGGGGATACGCCCGGGGCCTGTGACACCCGACAGATGTTTTTC.